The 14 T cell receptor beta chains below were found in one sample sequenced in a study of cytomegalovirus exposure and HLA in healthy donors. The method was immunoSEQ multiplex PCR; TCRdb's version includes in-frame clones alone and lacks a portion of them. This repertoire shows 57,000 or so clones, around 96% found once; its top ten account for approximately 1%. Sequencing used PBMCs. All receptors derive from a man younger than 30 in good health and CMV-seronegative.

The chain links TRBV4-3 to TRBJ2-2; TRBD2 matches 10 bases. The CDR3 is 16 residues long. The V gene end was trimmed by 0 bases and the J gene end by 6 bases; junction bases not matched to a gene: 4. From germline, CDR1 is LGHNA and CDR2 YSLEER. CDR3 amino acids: CASSQDLAGEAGELFF. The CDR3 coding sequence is TGCGCCAGCAGCCAAGATCTAGCGGGAGAAGCCGGGGAGCTGTTTTTT.

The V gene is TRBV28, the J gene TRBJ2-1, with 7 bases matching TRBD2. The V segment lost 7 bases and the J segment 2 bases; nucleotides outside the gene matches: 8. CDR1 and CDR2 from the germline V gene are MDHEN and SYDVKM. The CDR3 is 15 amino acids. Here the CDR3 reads CASTPSGLAYNEQFF. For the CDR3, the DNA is TGTGCCAGCACACCGTCAGGACTAGCCTACAATGAGCAGTTCTTC.

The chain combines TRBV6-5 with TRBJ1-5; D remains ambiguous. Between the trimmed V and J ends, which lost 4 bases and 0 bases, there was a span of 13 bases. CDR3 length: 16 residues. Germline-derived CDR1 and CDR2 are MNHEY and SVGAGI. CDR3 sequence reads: CASSSTGASSNQPQHF. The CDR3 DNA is TGTGCCAGCAGTTCCACGGGTGCTAGTAGCAATCAGCCCCAGCATTTT.

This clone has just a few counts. CDR3 coding DNA: TGTGCCAGCCGTTTACTGCCCACAGGGCCTAACTATGGCTACACCTTC. Translated, it gives CASRLLPTGPNYGYTF. The rearrangement uses TRBV6-5 and TRBJ1-2, with D perhaps TRBD1 (6 bases). Germline V gives CDR1 MNHEY, CDR2 SVGAGI. The CDR3 consists of 16 residues. Trimming removed 8 bases at V and 0 bases at J, with 19 bases between.

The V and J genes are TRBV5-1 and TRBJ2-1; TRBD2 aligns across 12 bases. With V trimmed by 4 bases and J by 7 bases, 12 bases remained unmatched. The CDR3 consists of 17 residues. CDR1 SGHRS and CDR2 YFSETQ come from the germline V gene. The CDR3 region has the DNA TGCGCCAGCAGCGTACCCCTAGCGGGAGGGCCGAGTAATGAGCAGTTCTTC. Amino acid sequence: CASSVPLAGGPSNEQFF.

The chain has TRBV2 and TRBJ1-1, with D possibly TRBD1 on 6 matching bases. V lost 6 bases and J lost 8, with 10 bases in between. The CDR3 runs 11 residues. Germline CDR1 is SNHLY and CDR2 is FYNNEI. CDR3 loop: CASRPGVEAFF. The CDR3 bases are TGTGCCAGCAGGCCAGGGGTAGAAGCTTTCTTT. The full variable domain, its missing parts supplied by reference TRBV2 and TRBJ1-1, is EPEVTQTPSHQVTQMGQEVILRCVPISNHLYFYWYRQILGQKVEFLVSFYNNEISEKSEIFDDQFSVERPDGSNFTLKIRSTKLEDSAMYFCASRPGVEAFFGQGTRLTVV.

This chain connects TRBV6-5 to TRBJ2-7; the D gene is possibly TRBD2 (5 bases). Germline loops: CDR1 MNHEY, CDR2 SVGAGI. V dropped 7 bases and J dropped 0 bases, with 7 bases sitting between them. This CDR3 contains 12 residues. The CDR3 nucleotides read TGTGCCAGCATGAGCGGCTCCTACGAGCAGTACTTC. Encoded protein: CASMSGSYEQYF.

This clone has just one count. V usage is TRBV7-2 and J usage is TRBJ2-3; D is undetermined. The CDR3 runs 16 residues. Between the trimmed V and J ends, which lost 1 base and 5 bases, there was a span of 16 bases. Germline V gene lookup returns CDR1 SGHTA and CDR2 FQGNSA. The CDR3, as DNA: TGTGCCAGCAGCTTAGAGTTTCCAGGTGTGGGAGATACGCAGTATTTT. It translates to CASSLEFPGVGDTQYF. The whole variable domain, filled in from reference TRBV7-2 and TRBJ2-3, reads GAGVSQSPSNKVTEKGKDVELRCDPISGHTALYWYRQSLGQGLEFLIYFQGNSAPDKSGLPSDRFSAERTGGSVSTLTIQRTQQEDSAVYLCASSLEFPGVGDTQYFGPGTRLTVL.

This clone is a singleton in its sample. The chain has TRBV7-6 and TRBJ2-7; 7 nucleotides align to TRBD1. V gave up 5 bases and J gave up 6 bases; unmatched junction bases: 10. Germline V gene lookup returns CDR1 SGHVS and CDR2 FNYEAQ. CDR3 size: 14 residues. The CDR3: CASSPVTGAGEQYF. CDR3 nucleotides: TGTGCCAGCAGCCCGGTTACAGGGGCGGGCGAGCAGTACTTC.

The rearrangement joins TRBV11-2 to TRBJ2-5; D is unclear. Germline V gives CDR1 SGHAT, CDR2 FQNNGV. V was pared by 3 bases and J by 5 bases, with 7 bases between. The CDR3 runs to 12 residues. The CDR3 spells CASSFDGETQYF. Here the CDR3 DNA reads TGTGCCAGCAGCTTTGACGGGGAGACCCAGTACTTC.

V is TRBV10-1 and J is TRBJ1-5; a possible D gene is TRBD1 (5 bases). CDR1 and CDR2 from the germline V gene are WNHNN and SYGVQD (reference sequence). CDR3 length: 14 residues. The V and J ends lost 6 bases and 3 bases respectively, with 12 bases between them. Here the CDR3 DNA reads TGCGCCAGCAGGTTCGACAGAAACAATCAGCCCCAGCATTTT. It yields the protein CASRFDRNNQPQHF.

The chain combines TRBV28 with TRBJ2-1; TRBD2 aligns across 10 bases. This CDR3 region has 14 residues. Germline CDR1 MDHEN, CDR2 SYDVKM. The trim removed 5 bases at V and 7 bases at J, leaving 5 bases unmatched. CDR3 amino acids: CASSLLAGENEQFF. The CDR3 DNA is TGTGCCAGCAGTCTCCTAGCGGGAGAAAATGAGCAGTTCTTC.

This CDR3 reads CASSTAGERGLAGPGTQYF. The CDR3 nucleotides are TGTGCCAGCAGTACAGCAGGGGAGAGGGGACTAGCGGGACCAGGGACCCAGTACTTC. This chain links TRBV7-9 with TRBJ2-5, with 13 bases identical to TRBD2. Germline lookup yields CDR1 SEHNR and CDR2 FQNEAQ (reference sequence). Unmatched junction bases numbered 20, after V lost 6 bases and J lost 7 bases. The CDR3 totals 19 residues. Based on the CDR3 plus reference TRBV7-9 and TRBJ2-5, the full variable domain is DTGVSQNPRHKITKRGQNVTFRCDPISEHNRLYWYRQTLGQGPEFLTYFQNEAQLEKSRLLSDRFSAERPKGSFSTLEIQRTEQGDSAMYLCASSTAGERGLAGPGTQYFGPGTRLLVL.

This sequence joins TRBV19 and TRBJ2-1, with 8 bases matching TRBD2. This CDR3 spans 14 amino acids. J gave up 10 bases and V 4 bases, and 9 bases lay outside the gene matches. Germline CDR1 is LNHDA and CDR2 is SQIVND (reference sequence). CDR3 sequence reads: CASSTPGTSLEQFF. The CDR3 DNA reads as TGTGCCAGTAGTACCCCAGGGACTAGTTTGGAGCAGTTCTTC. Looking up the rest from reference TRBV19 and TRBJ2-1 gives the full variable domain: DGGITQSPKYLFRKEGQNVTLSCEQNLNHDAMYWYRQDPGQGLRLIYYSQIVNDFQKGDIAEGYSVSREKKESFPLTVTSAQKNPTAFYLCASSTPGTSLEQFFGPGTRLTVL.